This TCR beta chain comes out of a study of cytomegalovirus exposure and HLA in healthy donors. The germline CDR1 and CDR2 sequences are SSHAT and FNYEAQ (reference sequence). The CDR3 extends over 14 amino acids. In its sample, this clone was seen once. The antigen remains unidentified. Relative to the germline gene, one junction end is altered; a read error may explain this. Primers: 60 Vbeta forward and 13 Jbeta reverse. Libraries were prepared by immunoSEQ multiplex PCR; TCRdb keeps only in-frame clonotypes and omits some of them. The table has about 90,000 clones, 70% to 85% seen once. Study-wide findings and caveats: For most TCR sequences rarity was the rule, although some public TCRs occurred in many donors. Among the CMV-associated chains, a few were confirmed in vitro as specific for CMV antigens. The only immune exposure information that was available was CMV serostatus.

The receptor was derived from a man aged 18-30 years in good health and CMV-seronegative. V gene TRBV7-7 combines with J gene TRBJ2-2; D is unresolved. The sample was PBMCs. As DNA, the CDR3 is TGTGCTAGCAGCTTAGTCGGTGCCCCCGGGGAGCTGTTTTTT. It is translated as CASSLVGAPGELFF.